These 28 T cell receptor beta chains were all obtained from the same sample, sequenced in a study of cytomegalovirus exposure and HLA in healthy donors. The repertoire was sequenced with immunoSEQ multiplex PCR; TCRdb's copy has only in-frame clones and lacks some. The table shows approximately 210,000 clones, with about 82% occurring only once. Sequencing was carried out using PBMCs. Receptor source: a woman in her late teens or twenties in good health and CMV-seronegative.

This rearrangement joins TRBV5-1 to TRBJ1-1; 7 nucleotides agree with TRBD1. From germline, CDR1 is SGHRS and CDR2 YFSETQ. CDR3 length: 17 amino acids. V dropped 2 bases and J dropped 3; count of bases not matched to a gene: 13. The CDR3 region is CASSLTGESLLDTEAFF. In DNA form, the CDR3 reads TGCGCCAGCAGCTTAACAGGGGAGAGTCTGCTGGACACTGAAGCTTTCTTT.

V usage is TRBV6-5 and J usage is TRBJ1-3, with D hard to call. The CDR3 spans 14 residues. CDR1 and CDR2 (germline): MNHEY, SVGAGI. Trimming took 5 bases from V and 0 from J, leaving 8 bases between them. CDR3 bases: TGTGCCAGCAGTGACACTTACTCTGGAAACACCATATATTTT. Amino acids: CASSDTYSGNTIYF.

The chain combines TRBV5-6 with TRBJ2-1; TRBD2 agrees at 8 bases. V shed 2 bases, J shed 0 bases, and the junction held 4 bases outside the gene matches. This CDR3 region has 16 residues. Germline lookup yields CDR1 SGHDT and CDR2 YYEEEE. The CDR3 nucleotides read TGTGCCAGCAGCTTACTAGCGGATAGCTCCTACAATGAGCAGTTCTTC. The encoded protein is CASSLLADSSYNEQFF.

The chain joins TRBV19 to TRBJ1-2; 8 nucleotides agree with TRBD1. Per germline, CDR1 LNHDA and CDR2 SQIVND (reference sequence). The CDR3 is 14 residues long. The junction had 2 bases not matched to a gene; V was cut back by 3 bases and J by 2 bases. The CDR3 nucleotides read TGTGCCAGTAGTATCCGACAGGGGAACTATGGCTACACCTTC. It encodes CASSIRQGNYGYTF.

About this clone itself: An end of the junction differs from the germline gene, which may be a read error. The rearrangement uses TRBV13 and TRBJ2-5; D gene unclear. CDR1 is PRHDT and CDR2 is FYEKMQ in the germline V gene (reference sequence). CDR3 length: 13 residues. CDR3 nucleotide sequence: TGTGCCAGCAGCTTAGTACTGGAAGAGGCCCAGTACTTC. Protein product: CASSLVLEEAQYF.

The chain joins TRBV2 to TRBJ2-7; D is ambiguous. V was shortened by 2 bases and J by 3 bases, with 5 bases between the two germline ends. The CDR3 sequence is 12 residues long. Germline values: CDR1 SNHLY, CDR2 FYNNEI. The CDR3 reads CASSELSYEQYF. The CDR3 region has the DNA TGTGCCAGCAGTGAATTGAGCTACGAGCAGTACTTC.

The chain recombines TRBV12-5 with TRBJ2-5; 7 positions agree with TRBD2. The CDR3 covers 14 residues. The junction had 9 bases not matched to a gene; V was cut back by 2 bases and J by 9 bases. The germline V gene has CDR1 LGHNT and CDR2 FRNRAP. DNA for the CDR3: TGTGCTAGTGGTTTGTCCGGGACTAATGGGGCCCAGTACTTC. Its protein product is CASGLSGTNGAQYF.

This chain links TRBV9 with TRBJ1-2, with TRBD1 identical over 9 bases. With 0 bases clipped from V and 7 bases from J, the junction kept 7 bases outside the gene matches. The CDR3 sequence is 15 residues long. CDR1 and CDR2 from the germline V gene are SGDLS and YYNGEE. As DNA, the CDR3 is TGTGCCAGCAGCGTAGGAAGGACAGGGGACGGTGGCTACACCTTC. This codes for CASSVGRTGDGGYTF.

V gene TRBV2 combines with J gene TRBJ1-5; D perhaps matches TRBD1 (5 bases). Trimming removed 3 bases at V and 0 bases at J, with 9 bases between. Germline loops: CDR1 SNHLY, CDR2 FYNNEI. The CDR3 contains 15 residues. The CDR3 nucleotides are TGTGCCAGCAGTGAGGGGGGGTATAGCAATCAGCCCCAGCATTTT. Protein product: CASSEGGYSNQPQHF.

The J gene is TRBJ1-1, the V gene TRBV5-1, with TRBD1 identical over 10 bases. With V trimmed by 4 bases and J by 6 bases, 3 bases remained unmatched. The CDR3 is 13 amino acids. Germline CDR1 reads SGHRS; CDR2 reads YFSETQ. The CDR3 sequence: CASSRDRGAEAFF. For the CDR3, the DNA is TGCGCCAGCAGCAGGGACAGGGGAGCTGAAGCTTTCTTT.

DNA for the CDR3: TGCGCCAGCAGCCCTCGAGACAGGACTGAAGCTTTCTTT. Its protein is CASSPRDRTEAFF. The chain employs TRBV5-1 and TRBJ1-1; D is perhaps TRBD1 (6 bases). This CDR3 region has 13 residues. Germline CDR1 reads SGHRS; CDR2 reads YFSETQ. The V and J ends lost 4 bases and 5 bases respectively, with 12 bases between them.

The J gene is TRBJ1-1, the V gene TRBV7-8; no clear D. This CDR3 comprises 17 residues. Germline V gives CDR1 SGHVS, CDR2 FQNEAQ. The V and J ends lost 5 bases and 5 bases respectively, with 24 bases between them. In DNA form, the CDR3 reads TGTGCCAGCAGCACCCGAAGTTTAGGACCCCGAGGGACTGAAGCTTTCTTT. This sequence encodes CASSTRSLGPRGTEAFF.

This clone was counted a few times. This sequence joins TRBV2 and TRBJ1-2; D unclear. There are 18 residues in the CDR3. V shed 7 bases and J shed 5 bases, with 29 bases lying between them. Germline V gene lookup returns CDR1 SNHLY and CDR2 FYNNEI. The CDR3 coding sequence is TGTGCCAGCAAGATCCCACTTGATAGAAAACTACGACCGTATGGCTACACCTTC. Protein product: CASKIPLDRKLRPYGYTF.

The chain has TRBV7-9 and TRBJ1-6, with 7 bases matching TRBD1. The J segment lost 7 bases and the V segment lost 2 bases, leaving 8 bases of the junction unmatched. Germline CDR1 and CDR2: SEHNR and FQNEAQ (reference sequence). This CDR3 is 16 amino acids long. The CDR3 is CASSLNPGTANSPLHF. In nucleotides, the CDR3 is TGTGCCAGCAGCTTAAACCCCGGGACAGCCAATTCACCCCTCCACTTT.

The rearrangement links TRBV11-2 to TRBJ2-1, with 7 bases that match TRBD2. The CDR3 sequence is 13 residues long. Germline CDR1 reads SGHAT; CDR2 reads FQNNGV. Trimming took 5 bases from V and 6 from J; bases not matched to a gene: 4. CDR3 protein: CASSRTSFNEQFF. The CDR3 DNA reads as TGTGCCAGCAGCCGGACTAGTTTCAATGAGCAGTTCTTC.

The V call is TRBV7-9, the J call TRBJ2-1, with TRBD2 as a possible D gene (5 bases). Trimming left V 5 bases short and J 0 bases short, with 11 bases between. The CDR3 runs 15 residues. The germline gives CDR1 SEHNR, CDR2 FQNEAQ (reference sequence). In DNA form, the CDR3 reads TGTGCCAGCAGCCTGACTATCAGCTCCTACAATGAGCAGTTCTTC. Its protein product is CASSLTISSYNEQFF.

The V call is TRBV14, the J call TRBJ2-1; 11 bases are shared with TRBD2. The germline V gene has CDR1 SGHDN and CDR2 FVKESK. V lost 3 bases and J lost 4; bases outside the gene matches: 5. The CDR3 length is 16 residues. The CDR3 DNA reads TGTGCCAGCAGCCACCTCCTAGCGGGAGGTTACAATGAGCAGTTCTTC. As protein: CASSHLLAGGYNEQFF.

The chain is built from TRBV29-1 and TRBJ2-5; perhaps TRBD1 as D (5 bases). There are 11 residues in the CDR3. V was cut by 4 bases and J by 5 bases, with 8 bases left in between. The germline CDR1 and CDR2 sequences are SQVTM and ANQGSEA. The CDR3 bases are TGCAGCGTTGTCCCAGGGGAGACCCAGTACTTC. Translation gives CSVVPGETQYF. Full variable domain (rest looked up from reference TRBV29-1 and TRBJ2-5): SAVISQKPSRDICQRGTSLTIQCQVDSQVTMMFWYRQQPGQSLTLIATANQGSEATYESGFVIDKFPISRPNLTFSTLTVSNMSPEDSSIYLCSVVPGETQYFGPGTRLLVL.

This clone was seen once. The V and J genes are TRBV19 and TRBJ1-2, with 12 bases matching TRBD1. Germline CDR1 reads LNHDA; CDR2 reads SQIVND (reference sequence). This CDR3 has 15 residues. J gave up 4 bases and V 6 bases, and 6 bases lay outside the gene matches. The CDR3 region is CASSSGTGGSYGYTF. CDR3 DNA sequence: TGTGCCAGTAGCTCCGGGACAGGGGGCTCCTATGGCTACACCTTC.

This chain connects TRBV29-1 to TRBJ1-2, with D perhaps matching TRBD1 (5 bases). The CDR3 length is 13 residues. Germline-derived CDR1 and CDR2 are SQVTM and ANQGSEA. Trimming took off 0 bases at V and 1 base at J, with 6 bases between the two ends. The CDR3 reads CSVEEDNNYGYTF. The CDR3 bases are TGCAGCGTTGAAGAGGACAATAACTATGGCTACACCTTC.

This clone was picked up one time. This chain joins TRBV19 and TRBJ1-1, with D possibly being TRBD1 (6 bases). Germline values: CDR1 LNHDA, CDR2 SQIVND (reference sequence). CDR3 size: 13 residues. V was shortened by 3 bases and J by 11 bases, with 16 bases between the two germline ends. The CDR3 loop is CASSIGAGARAFF. CDR3 nucleotides: TGTGCCAGTAGTATTGGGGCGGGGGCTAGGGCTTTCTTT.

Only one count was recorded for this clone. This sequence joins TRBV25-1 and TRBJ2-1; TRBD2 matches 8 bases. Germline CDR1 MGHDK, CDR2 SYGVNS. V shed 3 bases and J 4 bases; nucleotides not matched to a gene: 5. The CDR3 sequence is 15 residues long. The CDR3 nucleotides read TGTGCCAGCAGTGAGGAACTAGCGGCATACAATGAGCAGTTCTTC. Translation: CASSEELAAYNEQFF.

The V call is TRBV19, the J call TRBJ2-1, with TRBD1 identical over 9 bases. V was pared by 5 bases and J by 9 bases, with 26 bases of the junction left unmatched. The CDR3 runs 20 residues. Germline CDR1 is LNHDA and CDR2 is SQIVND (reference sequence). In DNA form, the CDR3 reads TGTGCCAGTAGTCCCCCTACAGGGGGCGCAGGGAGAGGGATGGAGAGTGAGCAGTTCTTC. It codes for CASSPPTGGAGRGMESEQFF. The variable domain in full, completed from reference TRBV19 and TRBJ2-1, reads DGGITQSPKYLFRKEGQNVTLSCEQNLNHDAMYWYRQDPGQGLRLIYYSQIVNDFQKGDIAEGYSVSREKKESFPLTVTSAQKNPTAFYLCASSPPTGGAGRGMESEQFFGPGTRLTVL.

The chain links TRBV19 to TRBJ1-5; D unresolved. The CDR3 loop spans 12 amino acids. From germline, CDR1 is LNHDA and CDR2 SQIVND (reference sequence). V lost 5 bases, J lost 7 bases, and 9 bases lay in between. The CDR3 DNA is TGTGCCAGTAGTGAGGGAGGACAGCCCCAGCATTTT. This gives the protein CASSEGGQPQHF.

V is TRBV4-2 and J is TRBJ1-3, with a weak D call TRBD1 (6 bases). Germline V gives CDR1 LGHNA, CDR2 YNFKEQ. The CDR3 length is 15 residues. V lost 3 bases, J lost 4 bases, and 13 bases lay in between. CDR3 region: CASSHVGASGNTIYF. CDR3 DNA: TGTGCCAGCAGCCATGTGGGGGCGTCCGGAAACACCATATATTTT.

The chain recombines TRBV11-3 with TRBJ1-1; the D gene is possibly TRBD1 (5 bases). Germline values: CDR1 SGHNT, CDR2 YENEEA. The CDR3 contains 13 residues. The V end lost 3 bases, the J end lost 6 bases, and 11 bases lay between the germline ends. As DNA, the CDR3 is TGTGCCAGCAGCTTGAAACAAGGGGCTGAAGCTTTCTTT. Translation: CASSLKQGAEAFF.

The gene calls are TRBV7-2 and TRBJ2-3, with TRBD2 identical over 13 bases. The ends lost 4 bases at V and 1 base at J; junction bases unmatched: 2. CDR1 is SGHTA and CDR2 is FQGNSA in the germline V gene. This CDR3 has 16 residues. CDR3 in amino acids: CASSSGLAGGTDTQYF. CDR3 in DNA: TGTGCCAGCAGCTCCGGACTAGCGGGAGGCACAGATACGCAGTATTTT. Variable domain in full (rest from reference TRBV7-2 and TRBJ2-3): GAGVSQSPSNKVTEKGKDVELRCDPISGHTALYWYRQSLGQGLEFLIYFQGNSAPDKSGLPSDRFSAERTGGSVSTLTIQRTQQEDSAVYLCASSSGLAGGTDTQYFGPGTRLTVL.

The chain joins TRBV7-7 to TRBJ2-1; 7 nucleotides agree with TRBD2. In germline, CDR1 is SSHAT, CDR2 FNYEAQ (reference sequence). The CDR3 contains 16 residues. Trimming removed 1 base from V and 4 bases from J; junction bases left unmatched: 7. The CDR3 reads CASSLGWGGKYNEQFF. CDR3 coding DNA: TGTGCCAGCAGCTTAGGGTGGGGGGGGAAGTACAATGAGCAGTTCTTC. The entire variable domain, with the rest obtained from reference TRBV7-7 and TRBJ2-1, is as follows: GAGVSQSPRYKVTKRGQDVTLRCDPISSHATLYWYQQALGQGPEFLTYFNYEAQPDKSGLPSDRFSAERPEGSISTLTIQRTEQRDSAMYRCASSLGWGGKYNEQFFGPGTRLTVL.